This T cell receptor beta chain was recorded in a study of T cells in women clearing cervical HPV infection. Across the whole study: Donors had HPV16-related CIN3 or worse; 2 had invasive cancer.

Points on this clone: The read halts 3 residues ahead of the CDR3 end, with the missing end drawn from the germline J gene.

The CDR3 contains 15 residues. Germline loops: CDR1 SGHTA, CDR2 FQGTGA. Each participant carried one incident cervical HPV16 infection only. Data came from immunoSEQ multiplex PCR; TCRdb stores just in-frame clones and leaves some out. This sample's table has 25,000 to 30,000 clones. The TCR sequence derives from a woman between 18 and 69 years old with a cervical HPV16 infection that either progressed to CIN3+ or cleared (not recorded which). The chain has TRBV7-3 and TRBJ1-2, with D possibly TRBD1 on 6 matching bases. Sequencing was carried out using blood buffy coat. CDR3 residues: CASSSLGGGTDTYTF. The CDR3 DNA, read in part, is TGTGCCAGCAGCTCCCTAGGCGGGGGCACAGATACC.